This TCR beta chain stems from a study of blood T cell repertoires in COVID-19 (dated by TCRdb to 2018 to 2020). Regarding the study in general: Samples from collaborators originated in the United States, Italy and Spain and spanned both the acute and convalescent phases of COVID-19. The material from the prospective study consisted of cDNA or gDNA derived from T cells, B-cell-depleted T cells, or PBMCs. Nearly every sample came with metadata listing a de-identified subject ID, COVID-19 status, age in years and sex. Subjects who had been exposed to COVID-19, were actively infected with it, or had recovered from it provided the deeply sampled blood TCRbeta repertoires that made up the dataset. The samples were drawn from two sources: the first 160 participants of the ongoing ImmuneRACE study, and 1,000 to 1,500 subjects contributed by 6 global collaborators. The repertoires were released in a freely available public database intended as a resource for research on the immune response to SARS-CoV-2. Where available, HLA class I and class II types were taken from metadata supplied by the sample provider and were not determined by assay-based typing.

The collaborating institutions used their own protocols to collect whole blood in K2EDTA tubes. For TCRbeta analysis, collaborators shipped samples in one of three forms: frozen whole blood, isolated PBMCs, or DNA extracted from either of those sample types. TCRbeta CDR3 regions were amplified from genomic DNA using the immunoSEQ Assay, a bias-controlled multiplex PCR. In the original analysis: The number of nucleated cells in each sample was estimated by amplification of reference gene primers within the assay. To quantify the absolute abundance of each unique TCRbeta CDR3 rearrangement, sequence reads were collapsed and filtered. Productive Simpson clonality was computed per sample as the square root of Simpson's diversity index over productive rearrangements. As stored in TCRdb, this immuneACCESS dataset retains in-frame rearrangements with V and J assigned. A fraction of the clones does not appear; measured against another copy, unresolved V genes explain less than half of the discrepancy, and the remainder lacks a known reason. V, J and clone size are those of that table, while D and trimming were read from the DNA. Here the sample has 110,000 to 150,000 clones; 80% to 90% occur a single time. Under 3% of the sample belongs to the ten largest clones.

The CDR3, from cysteine to phenylalanine, totals 13 residues. The kept DNA is CDR3 alone, 39 bases in frame from the first base. V sheds 6 bases and J sheds 4 bases, leaving 12 bases between their ends. From the germline V gene (reference sequence), CDR1 is MNHEY and CDR2 is SMNVEV. Findings and caveats that apply to the study as a whole: The quantity of clinical and demographic metadata differed by source and by participant and was supplied without curation.

As for this clone: The specificity of this receptor is unknown. The input lacks base qualities; no much larger clone sits a single base away.

The sequence derives from a man in his fifties or sixties with active or convalescent COVID-19. Specimen: peripheral blood. Recombination connected TRBV27 to TRBJ1-1; perhaps TRBD1 is the D gene, with 5 bases matching. The DNA reads TGTGCCAGCAGGAACAGGCTTAGCACTGAAGCTTTCTTT. Its translation reads: CASRNRLSTEAFF.